These T cell receptor beta chains were read from a single sample in a study of glioma-infiltrating T cells. TCRdb used MiXCR to reprocess the multiplex PCR reads, holding one entry per CDR3 protein. The profile covers over 70,000 distinct CDR3 sequences, with 23% appearing a single time and 5.5% to 7.5% taken by the ten largest. The material sequenced was glioma tissue, nonneoplastic brain tissue, or PBMCs (not recorded which). The receptor source for this set is a human donor with low-grade glioma or glioblastoma, undergoing nonglioma brain surgery, or in good health (not recorded which). Both conserved end residues are part of each CDR3. The order of the fields is D gene, clone size, V gene, J gene, CDR3 DNA, CDR3 protein. A D gene is named only where the DNA matches it firmly. Size is omitted from some rows. Given values are once, few, many or a class for expanded clones.

D gene: TRBD1; clone size: many; V gene: TRBV6-6; J gene: TRBJ2-7; CDR3 DNA: TGTGCCAGCAGTTACGGCGGGCAGGGGGCAGGTGAGCAGTACTTC; CDR3 protein: CASSYGGQGAGEQYF
D gene: NA; clone size: many; V gene: TRBV20-1; J gene: TRBJ2-7; CDR3 DNA: TGCAGTGCTAGAAGGGCCTCGGCACTTTCCTACGAGCAGTACTTC; CDR3 protein: CSARRASALSYEQYF
D gene: NA; clone size: many; V gene: TRBV6-1; J gene: TRBJ2-7; CDR3 DNA: TGTGCCAGCCCGGGGCCGTATCTCTACGAGCAGTACTTC; CDR3 protein: CASPGPYLYEQYF
D gene: TRBD1; clone size: NA; V gene: TRBV29-1; J gene: TRBJ2-2; CDR3 DNA: TGCAGCGTTGGGGACAGGGGCGGAACCGGGGAGCTGTTTTTT; CDR3 protein: CSVGDRGGTGELFF
D gene: NA; clone size: few; V gene: TRBV5-1; J gene: TRBJ2-7; CDR3 DNA: TGCGCCAGCAGCAACCCAACGGGAATAAGCTCCTACGAGCAGTACTTC; CDR3 protein: CASSNPTGISSYEQYF
D gene: NA; clone size: many; V gene: TRBV20-1; J gene: TRBJ2-7; CDR3 DNA: TGCAGTGCTAGCAGGGACGGACGGGGGTACGAGCAGTACTTC; CDR3 protein: CSASRDGRGYEQYF
D gene: NA; clone size: NA; V gene: TRBV12-3/TRBV12-4; J gene: TRBJ1-2; CDR3 DNA: TGTGCCAGCAGAAGGGACACGTATAACTATGGCTACACCTTC; CDR3 protein: CASRRDTYNYGYTF
D gene: TRBD2; clone size: NA; V gene: TRBV14; J gene: TRBJ2-1; CDR3 DNA: TGTGCCAGCAGCCCACGACTAGCCGAGCGGGGCAATAAGCAGTTCTTC; CDR3 protein: CASSPRLAERGNKQFF
D gene: TRBD1; clone size: medium-sized; V gene: TRBV27; J gene: TRBJ2-7; CDR3 DNA: TGTGCCAGCAGGGTCCAAGGACAGGGATCCTACGAGCAGTACTTC; CDR3 protein: CASRVQGQGSYEQYF
D gene: NA; clone size: many; V gene: TRBV10-2; J gene: TRBJ1-5; CDR3 DNA: TGCGCCAGCGGACAGAGCAATCAGCCCCAGCATTTT; CDR3 protein: CASGQSNQPQHF
D gene: TRBD1; clone size: NA; V gene: TRBV19; J gene: TRBJ1-2; CDR3 DNA: TGTGCCAGTAGGGAGGACAGGGGCTATGGCTACACCTTC; CDR3 protein: CASREDRGYGYTF
D gene: NA; clone size: many; V gene: TRBV2; J gene: TRBJ1-6; CDR3 DNA: TGTGCCAGCAGTCGGAGGCAGGGAAATTCACCCCTCCACTTT; CDR3 protein: CASSRRQGNSPLHF
D gene: NA; clone size: many; V gene: TRBV7-8; J gene: TRBJ1-1; CDR3 DNA: TGTGCCAGCAGCCCGGGACTCTCGAACACTGAAGCTTTCTTT; CDR3 protein: CASSPGLSNTEAFF
D gene: NA; clone size: NA; V gene: TRBV4-2; J gene: TRBJ2-3; CDR3 DNA: TGTGCCAGCAGCCATCGTTCTTCCGAGGGCGCCACAGATACGCAGTATTTT; CDR3 protein: CASSHRSSEGATDTQYF
D gene: NA; clone size: NA; V gene: TRBV4-1; J gene: TRBJ2-7; CDR3 DNA: TGCGCCAGCAGCCAAGAGTCGGACAGCTACGAGCAGTACTTC; CDR3 protein: CASSQESDSYEQYF
D gene: NA; clone size: many; V gene: TRBV20-1; J gene: TRBJ2-1; CDR3 DNA: TGCAGTGCGGGACTTCGGTACAATGAGCAGTTCTTC; CDR3 protein: CSAGLRYNEQFF
D gene: TRBD1; clone size: many; V gene: TRBV6-1; J gene: TRBJ1-2; CDR3 DNA: TGTGCCAGCAGAAGGGACAGATACTATGGCTACACCTTC; CDR3 protein: CASRRDRYYGYTF
D gene: TRBD1; clone size: NA; V gene: TRBV12-3/TRBV12-4; J gene: TRBJ1-2; CDR3 DNA: TGTGCCAGCAGCAAACAGGGGACAGGCACTAACTATGGCTACACCTTC; CDR3 protein: CASSKQGTGTNYGYTF
D gene: TRBD2; clone size: NA; V gene: TRBV12-3/TRBV12-4; J gene: TRBJ2-6; CDR3 DNA: TGTGCCAGCAGTTTACGGACTAGCGCAACAGGGCGTCCGGAGCTTGGGGCCAACGTCCTGACTTTC; CDR3 protein: CASSLRTSATGRPELGANVLTF
D gene: NA; clone size: medium-sized; V gene: TRBV20-1; J gene: TRBJ1-2; CDR3 DNA: TGCAGTGCTAGAGGACAGCGAAGAGCTAACTATGGCTACACCTTC; CDR3 protein: CSARGQRRANYGYTF
D gene: NA; clone size: NA; V gene: TRBV4-1; J gene: TRBJ2-3; CDR3 DNA: TGCGCCGGCAGCCGAGTCGGGGCAGATACGCAGTATTTT; CDR3 protein: CAGSRVGADTQYF
D gene: NA; clone size: medium-sized; V gene: TRBV20-1; J gene: TRBJ1-2; CDR3 DNA: TGCAGTGCTAGATCGTCCGGCTACACCTTC; CDR3 protein: CSARSSGYTF
D gene: NA; clone size: many; V gene: TRBV3-1; J gene: TRBJ2-7; CDR3 DNA: TGTGCCAGCAGCCAGGTCTCCGGCGAGCAGTACTTC; CDR3 protein: CASSQVSGEQYF
D gene: TRBD1; clone size: many; V gene: TRBV6-1; J gene: TRBJ1-2; CDR3 DNA: TGTGCCAGCAGCCGACAGGGGACAGTCAACTATGGCTACACCTTC; CDR3 protein: CASSRQGTVNYGYTF
D gene: NA; clone size: many; V gene: TRBV6-1; J gene: TRBJ1-5; CDR3 DNA: TGTGCCAGCAGTGAAAGCCTTAGCAATCAGCCCCAGCATTTT; CDR3 protein: CASSESLSNQPQHF
D gene: TRBD1; clone size: many; V gene: TRBV20-1; J gene: TRBJ1-1; CDR3 DNA: TGCAGTGCTACGACCTCTACAGGGGAAAGGACTGAAGCTTTCTTT; CDR3 protein: CSATTSTGERTEAFF
D gene: TRBD2; clone size: many; V gene: TRBV2; J gene: TRBJ2-1; CDR3 DNA: TGTGCCAGCAGGGGACTAGCGGGGTTCTCCGAGCAGTTCTTC; CDR3 protein: CASRGLAGFSEQFF
D gene: NA; clone size: many; V gene: TRBV2; J gene: TRBJ2-1; CDR3 DNA: TGTGCCAGCATCGACGGGCTCAATGAGCAGTTCTTC; CDR3 protein: CASIDGLNEQFF
D gene: TRBD1; clone size: NA; V gene: TRBV3-1; J gene: TRBJ1-1; CDR3 DNA: TGTGCCAGCAGAGCGGGACAGTTTAACACTGAAGCTTTCTTT; CDR3 protein: CASRAGQFNTEAFF
D gene: NA; clone size: many; V gene: TRBV7-2; J gene: TRBJ2-1; CDR3 DNA: TGTGCCAGCAGCTTTCTCGGTTCGGGGCAGTTCTTC; CDR3 protein: CASSFLGSGQFF